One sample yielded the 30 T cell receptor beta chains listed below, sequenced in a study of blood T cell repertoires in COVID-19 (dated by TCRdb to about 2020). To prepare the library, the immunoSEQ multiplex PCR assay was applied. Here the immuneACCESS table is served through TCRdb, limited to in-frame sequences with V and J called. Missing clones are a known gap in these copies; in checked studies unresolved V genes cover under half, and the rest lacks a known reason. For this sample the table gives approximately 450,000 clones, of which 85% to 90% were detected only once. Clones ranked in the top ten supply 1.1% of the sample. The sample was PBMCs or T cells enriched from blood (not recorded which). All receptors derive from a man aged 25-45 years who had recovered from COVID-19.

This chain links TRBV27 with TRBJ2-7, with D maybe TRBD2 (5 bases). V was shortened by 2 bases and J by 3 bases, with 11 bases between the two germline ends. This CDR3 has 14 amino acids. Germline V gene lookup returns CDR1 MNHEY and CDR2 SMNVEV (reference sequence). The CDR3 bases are TGTGCCAGCAGTTTAGGGCGGGTGGGCTACGAGCAGTACTTC. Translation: CASSLGRVGYEQYF.

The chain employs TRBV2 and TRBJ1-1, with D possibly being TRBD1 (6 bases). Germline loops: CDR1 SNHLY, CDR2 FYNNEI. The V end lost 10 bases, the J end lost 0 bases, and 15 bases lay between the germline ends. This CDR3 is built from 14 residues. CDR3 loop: CATETGYMNTEAFF. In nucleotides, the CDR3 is TGTGCCACCGAGACAGGCTACATGAACACTGAAGCTTTCTTT. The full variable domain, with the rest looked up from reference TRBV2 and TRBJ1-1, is EPEVTQTPSHQVTQMGQEVILRCVPISNHLYFYWYRQILGQKVEFLVSFYNNEISEKSEIFDDQFSVERPDGSNFTLKIRSTKLEDSAMYFCATETGYMNTEAFFGQGTRLTVV.

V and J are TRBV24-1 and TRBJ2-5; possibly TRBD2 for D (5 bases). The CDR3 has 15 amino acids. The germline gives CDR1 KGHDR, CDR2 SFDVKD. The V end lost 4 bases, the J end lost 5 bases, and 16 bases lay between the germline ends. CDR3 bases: TGTGCCACCAGTGACCCAACCCTAACGGGGGAGACCCAGTACTTC. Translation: CATSDPTLTGETQYF.

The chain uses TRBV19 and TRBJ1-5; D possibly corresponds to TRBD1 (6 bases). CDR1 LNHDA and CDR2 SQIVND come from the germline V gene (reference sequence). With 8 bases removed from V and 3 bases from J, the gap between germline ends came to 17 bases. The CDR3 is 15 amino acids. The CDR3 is CASSPGDRINQPQHF. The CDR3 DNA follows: TGTGCCAGTTCCCCAGGGGACCGAATCAATCAGCCCCAGCATTTT.

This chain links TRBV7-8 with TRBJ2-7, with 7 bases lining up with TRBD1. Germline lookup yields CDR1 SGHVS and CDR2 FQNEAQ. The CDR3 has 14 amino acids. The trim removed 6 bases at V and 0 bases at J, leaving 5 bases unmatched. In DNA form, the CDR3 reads TGTGCCAGCAGTCCCGGACAGGTCTCCTACGAGCAGTACTTC. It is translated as CASSPGQVSYEQYF.

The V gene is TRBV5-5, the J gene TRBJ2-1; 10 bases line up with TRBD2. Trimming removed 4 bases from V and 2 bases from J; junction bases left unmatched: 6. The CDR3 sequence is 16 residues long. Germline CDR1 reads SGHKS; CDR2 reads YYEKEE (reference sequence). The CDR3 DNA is TGTGCCAGCAGCCCGGGAAGCGGGAGGGCCTACAATGAGCAGTTCTTC. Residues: CASSPGSGRAYNEQFF.

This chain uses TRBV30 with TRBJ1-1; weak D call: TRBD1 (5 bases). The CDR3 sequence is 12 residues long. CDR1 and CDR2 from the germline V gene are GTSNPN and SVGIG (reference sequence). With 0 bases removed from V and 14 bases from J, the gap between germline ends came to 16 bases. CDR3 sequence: CAWSVNSDSVFF. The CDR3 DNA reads TGTGCCTGGAGTGTAAATTCTGACAGTGTGTTCTTT.

For the CDR3, the DNA is TGCGCCAGCAGTGAGGGGGACACCCGTCGGCCTTACACTGAAGCTTTCTTT. It yields the protein CASSEGDTRRPYTEAFF. The chain joins TRBV10-1 to TRBJ1-1, with a tentative D call TRBD1 (6 bases). This CDR3 region has 17 residues. The V gene lost 2 bases and the J gene lost 3 bases, with 19 bases spanning the gap. CDR1 WNHNN and CDR2 SYGVQD come from the germline V gene (reference sequence).

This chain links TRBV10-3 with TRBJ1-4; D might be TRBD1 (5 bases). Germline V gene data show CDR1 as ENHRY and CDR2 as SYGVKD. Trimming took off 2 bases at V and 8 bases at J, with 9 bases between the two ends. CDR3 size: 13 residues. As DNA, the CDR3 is TGTGCCATCAGTGAGGGGGCTGCGGAAAAACTGTTTTTT. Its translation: CAISEGAAEKLFF.

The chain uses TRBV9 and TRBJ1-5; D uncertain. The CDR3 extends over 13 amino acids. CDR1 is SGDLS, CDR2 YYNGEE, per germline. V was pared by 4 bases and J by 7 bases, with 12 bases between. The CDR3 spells CASSPAEGQPQHF. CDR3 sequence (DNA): TGTGCCAGCAGCCCAGCGGAGGGCCAGCCCCAGCATTTT. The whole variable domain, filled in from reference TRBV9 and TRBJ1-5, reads DSGVTQTPKHLITATGQRVTLRCSPRSGDLSVYWYQQSLDQGLQFLIQYYNGEERAKGNILERFSAQQFPDLHSELNLSSLELGDSALYFCASSPAEGQPQHFGDGTRLSIL.

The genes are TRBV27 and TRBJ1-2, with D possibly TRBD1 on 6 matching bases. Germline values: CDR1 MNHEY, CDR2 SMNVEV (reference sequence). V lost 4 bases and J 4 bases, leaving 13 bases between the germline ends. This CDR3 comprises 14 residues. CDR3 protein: CASSYAGGLYGYTF. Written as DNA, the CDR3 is TGTGCCAGCAGTTATGCGGGGGGCCTCTATGGCTACACCTTC.

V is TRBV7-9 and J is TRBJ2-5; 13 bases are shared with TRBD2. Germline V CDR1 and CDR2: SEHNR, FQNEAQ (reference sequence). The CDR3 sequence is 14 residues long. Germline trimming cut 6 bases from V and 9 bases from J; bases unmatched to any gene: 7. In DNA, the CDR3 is TGTGCCAGCAGTTTGACTAGCGGGAGGAGAGCCCAGTACTTC. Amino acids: CASSLTSGRRAQYF.

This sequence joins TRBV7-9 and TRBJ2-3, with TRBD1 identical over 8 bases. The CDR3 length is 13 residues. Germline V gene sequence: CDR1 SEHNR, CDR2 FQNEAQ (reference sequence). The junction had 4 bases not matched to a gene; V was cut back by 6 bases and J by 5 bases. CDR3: CASRRRGQDTQYF. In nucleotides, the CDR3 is TGTGCCAGCAGGCGCAGGGGGCAAGATACGCAGTATTTT.

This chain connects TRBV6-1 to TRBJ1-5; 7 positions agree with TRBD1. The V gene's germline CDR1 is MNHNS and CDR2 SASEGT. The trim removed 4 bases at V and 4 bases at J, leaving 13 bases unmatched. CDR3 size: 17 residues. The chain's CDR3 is CASSANPGQRFNQPQHF. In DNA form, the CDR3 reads TGTGCCAGCAGTGCTAATCCGGGACAGAGATTTAATCAGCCCCAGCATTTT.

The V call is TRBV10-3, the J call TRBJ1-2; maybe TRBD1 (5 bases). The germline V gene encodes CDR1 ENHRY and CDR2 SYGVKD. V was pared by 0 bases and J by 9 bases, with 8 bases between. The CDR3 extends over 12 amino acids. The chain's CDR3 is CAISESGGSYTF. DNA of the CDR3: TGTGCCATCAGTGAGTCGGGGGGAAGCTACACCTTC.

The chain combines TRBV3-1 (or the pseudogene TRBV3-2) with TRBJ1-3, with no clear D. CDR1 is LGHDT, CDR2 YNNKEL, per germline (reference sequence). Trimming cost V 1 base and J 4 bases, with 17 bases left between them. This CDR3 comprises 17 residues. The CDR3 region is CASSQAHRTQWGNTIYF. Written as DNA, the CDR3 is TGTGCCAGCAGCCAAGCCCATCGGACTCAATGGGGAAACACCATATATTTT.

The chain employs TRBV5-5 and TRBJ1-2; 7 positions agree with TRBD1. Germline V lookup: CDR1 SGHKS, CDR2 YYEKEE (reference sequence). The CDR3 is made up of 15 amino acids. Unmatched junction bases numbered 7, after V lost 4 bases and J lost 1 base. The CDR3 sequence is CASSLGQANNYGYTF. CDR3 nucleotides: TGTGCCAGCAGCCTTGGACAGGCGAATAACTATGGCTACACCTTC.

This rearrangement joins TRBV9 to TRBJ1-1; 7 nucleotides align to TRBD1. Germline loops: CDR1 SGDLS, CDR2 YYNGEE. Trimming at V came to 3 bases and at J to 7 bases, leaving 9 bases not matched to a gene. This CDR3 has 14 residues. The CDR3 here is CASSATGTAGEAFF. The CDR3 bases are TGTGCCAGCAGCGCGACCGGGACAGCGGGTGAAGCTTTCTTT. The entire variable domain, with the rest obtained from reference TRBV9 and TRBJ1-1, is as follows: DSGVTQTPKHLITATGQRVTLRCSPRSGDLSVYWYQQSLDQGLQFLIQYYNGEERAKGNILERFSAQQFPDLHSELNLSSLELGDSALYFCASSATGTAGEAFFGQGTRLTVV.

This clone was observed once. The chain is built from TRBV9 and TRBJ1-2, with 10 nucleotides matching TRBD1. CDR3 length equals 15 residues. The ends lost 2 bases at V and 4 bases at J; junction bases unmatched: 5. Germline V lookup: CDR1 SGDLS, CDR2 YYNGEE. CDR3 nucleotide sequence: TGTGCCAGCAGCGTGGGACAGGGGCCTCTCTATGGCTACACCTTC. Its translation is CASSVGQGPLYGYTF. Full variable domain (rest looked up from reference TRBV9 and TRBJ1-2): DSGVTQTPKHLITATGQRVTLRCSPRSGDLSVYWYQQSLDQGLQFLIQYYNGEERAKGNILERFSAQQFPDLHSELNLSSLELGDSALYFCASSVGQGPLYGYTFGSGTRLTVV.

CDR3 nucleotides: TGCGCCAGCAGTGACCCCAGGGGCACTACCTCCTACGAGCAGTACTTC. It is translated as CASSDPRGTTSYEQYF. V is TRBV10-2 and J is TRBJ2-7; a weak D match, TRBD1 (6 bases). The V end was cut by 3 bases, the J end by 0 bases, with 15 bases between. The CDR3 spans 16 residues. From germline, CDR1 is WSHSY and CDR2 SAAADI.

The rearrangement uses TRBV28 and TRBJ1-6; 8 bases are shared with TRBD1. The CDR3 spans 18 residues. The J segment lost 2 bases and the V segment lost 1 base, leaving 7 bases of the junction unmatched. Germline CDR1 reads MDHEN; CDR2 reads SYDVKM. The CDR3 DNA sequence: TGTGCCAGCAGTTTATCCGGGACAGGTGACCCCTATAATTCACCCCTCCACTTT. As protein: CASSLSGTGDPYNSPLHF.

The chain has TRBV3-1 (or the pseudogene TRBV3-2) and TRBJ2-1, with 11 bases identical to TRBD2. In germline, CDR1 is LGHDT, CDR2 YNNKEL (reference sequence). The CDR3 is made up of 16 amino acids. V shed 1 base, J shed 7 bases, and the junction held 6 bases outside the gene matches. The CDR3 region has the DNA TGTGCCAGCAGCCAAGTCGTAGCGGGAGGGCGAAATGAGCAGTTCTTC. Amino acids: CASSQVVAGGRNEQFF.

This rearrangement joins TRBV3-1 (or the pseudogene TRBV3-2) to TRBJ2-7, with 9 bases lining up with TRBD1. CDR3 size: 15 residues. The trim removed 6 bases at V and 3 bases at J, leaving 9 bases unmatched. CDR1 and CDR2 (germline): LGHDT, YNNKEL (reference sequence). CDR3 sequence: CASSYQTGGLYEQYF. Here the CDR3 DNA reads TGTGCCAGCAGTTACCAGACAGGGGGGCTCTACGAGCAGTACTTC.

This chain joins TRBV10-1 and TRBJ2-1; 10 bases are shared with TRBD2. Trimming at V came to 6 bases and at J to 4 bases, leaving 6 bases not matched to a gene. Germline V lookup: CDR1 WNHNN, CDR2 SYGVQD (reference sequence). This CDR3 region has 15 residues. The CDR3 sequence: CASSSGLAEYNEQFF. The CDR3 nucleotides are TGCGCCAGCAGCTCCGGACTAGCGGAATACAATGAGCAGTTCTTC.

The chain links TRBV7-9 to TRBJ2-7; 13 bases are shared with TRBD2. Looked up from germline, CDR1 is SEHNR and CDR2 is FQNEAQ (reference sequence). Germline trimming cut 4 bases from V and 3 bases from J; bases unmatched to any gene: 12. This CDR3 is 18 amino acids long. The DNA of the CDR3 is TGTGCCAGCAGCTCCAAGCTGACTAGCGGGAGGACTTACTACGAGCAGTACTTC. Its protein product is CASSSKLTSGRTYYEQYF.

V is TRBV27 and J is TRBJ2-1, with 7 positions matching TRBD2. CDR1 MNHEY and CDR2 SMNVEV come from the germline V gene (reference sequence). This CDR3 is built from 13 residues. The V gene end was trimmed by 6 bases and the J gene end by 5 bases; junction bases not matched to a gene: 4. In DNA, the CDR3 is TGTGCCAGCAGACTGACTAGCCACAATGAGCAGTTCTTC. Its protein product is CASRLTSHNEQFF.

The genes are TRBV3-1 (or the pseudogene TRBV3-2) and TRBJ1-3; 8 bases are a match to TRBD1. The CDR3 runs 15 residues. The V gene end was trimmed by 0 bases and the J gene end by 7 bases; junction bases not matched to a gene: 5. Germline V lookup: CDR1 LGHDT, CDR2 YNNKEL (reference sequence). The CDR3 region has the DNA TGTGCCAGCAGCCAAGAGAGGACAGGGCCTAACACCATATATTTT. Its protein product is CASSQERTGPNTIYF.

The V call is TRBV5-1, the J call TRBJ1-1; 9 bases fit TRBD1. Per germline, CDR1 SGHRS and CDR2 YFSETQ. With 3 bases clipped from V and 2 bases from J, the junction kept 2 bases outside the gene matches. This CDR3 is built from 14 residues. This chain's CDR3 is CASSSDRGNTEAFF. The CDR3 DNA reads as TGCGCCAGCAGCTCGGACAGGGGTAACACTGAAGCTTTCTTT. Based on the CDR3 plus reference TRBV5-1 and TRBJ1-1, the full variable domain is KAGVTQTPRYLIKTRGQQVTLSCSPISGHRSVSWYQQTPGQGLQFLFEYFSETQRNKGNFPGRFSGRQFSNSRSEMNVSTLELGDSALYLCASSSDRGNTEAFFGQGTRLTVV.

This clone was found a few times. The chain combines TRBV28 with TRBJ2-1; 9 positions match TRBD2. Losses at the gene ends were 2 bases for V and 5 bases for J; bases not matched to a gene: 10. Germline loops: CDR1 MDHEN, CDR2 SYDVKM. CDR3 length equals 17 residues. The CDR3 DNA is TGTGCCAGCAGTTTACGAAGCCTAGCGGGGAGACACAATGAGCAGTTCTTC. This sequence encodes CASSLRSLAGRHNEQFF. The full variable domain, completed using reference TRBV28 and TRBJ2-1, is DVKVTQSSRYLVKRTGEKVFLECVQDMDHENMFWYRQDPGLGLRLIYFSYDVKMKEKGDIPEGYSVSREKKERFSLILESASTNQTSMYLCASSLRSLAGRHNEQFFGPGTRLTVL.

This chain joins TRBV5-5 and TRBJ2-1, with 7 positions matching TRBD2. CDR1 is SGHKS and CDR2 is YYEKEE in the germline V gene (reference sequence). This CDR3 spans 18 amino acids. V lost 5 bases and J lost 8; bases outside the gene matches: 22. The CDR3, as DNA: TGTGCCAGCAGATCCGGGTTAGTTGCGGGAGATGTGGTGGATGAGCAGTTCTTC. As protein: CASRSGLVAGDVVDEQFF.